This T cell receptor beta chain is drawn from a study of tumor-infiltrating lymphocytes in localized non-small cell lung cancer. Study as a whole: Patients included smokers and never-smokers with various histologies, some sampled after neoadjuvant chemotherapy. From each patient, both tumor and uninvolved lung, non-adjacent to tumor, were sampled.

Details on this clone: Its antigen is as yet unknown.

Sequencing was performed with immunoSEQ multiplex PCR; in TCRdb, only in-frame clones are kept and a portion is missing. The table shows about 6,900 clones, with roughly 70% occurring only once. Notes on the study in general: Technical variation could not be separated from intratumor heterogeneity here. IM1 and IM2 tumors showed no difference in T-cell fraction.

This CDR3 comprises 13 residues. V was pared by 7 bases and J by 7 bases, with 3 bases of the junction left unmatched. Germline V CDR1 and CDR2: ENHRY, SYGVKD. The chain links TRBV10-3 to TRBJ1-6; 8 bases are shared with TRBD1. This clonotype was sampled from a human donor with non-small cell lung cancer. The sequencing input was lung tumor tissue. In nucleotides, the CDR3 is TGTGCCATCAAGGACAGGGTCAATTCACCCCTCCACTTT. This gives the protein CAIKDRVNSPLHF.